A selection of T cell receptor gamma chains follows, all from one sample in a study of Vδ1+ human thymocytes. TCRdb reprocessed the multiplex PCR reads using CATT. The top ten hold 1.9% of the sample, which has approximately 40,000 gamma-chain clones, roughly a fifth seen once. The sequenced sample consisted of Vdelta1+ gamma-delta thymocytes from the thymus. The receptors derive from a girl less than two years old who had congenital heart surgery. CDR3s include the opening cysteine and the closing phenylalanine or tryptophan.

>13|TRGJ1/TRGJ2|TRGV5
CATWDSKGYKKLF
>13|TRGJ1/TRGJ2|TRGV8
CATWDPFSDKKLF
>18|TRGJ1/TRGJ2|TRGV9
CALWEPARWVKSYYKKLF
>13|TRGJ1/TRGJ2|TRGV4
CATWDGDCYKKLF
>12|TRGJ1/TRGJ2|TRGV9
CAFGRFYYKKLF
>13|TRGJ1/TRGJ2|TRGV3
CATWDRPHYKKLF
>14|TRGJ1/TRGJ2|TRGV2
CATWDGPEYYKKLF
>11|TRGJ1/TRGJ2|TRGV3
CATWASGRKLF
>13|TRGJ1/TRGJ2|TRGV2
CATWDGFYYKKLF
>15|TRGJP2|TRGV2
CATWDGPRGDWIKTF
>14|TRGJ1/TRGJ2|TRGV4
CATWDGPDYYKKLF
>15|TRGJ1/TRGJ2|TRGV9
CALWEVLSGYYKKLF
>10|TRGJ1/TRGJ2|TRGV9
CALWGLKKLF
>14|TRGJ1/TRGJ2|TRGV4
CATWDGSGYYKKLF